These 24 T cell receptor beta chains were sequenced from one sample in a study of T-cell reconstitution after alpha-beta-depleted transplantation in children. Using unique molecular identifiers, the investigators prepared the TCRbeta library. TCRdb reprocessed the PCR reads with MiXCR, giving one entry per CDR3 protein. This table holds some 830,000 distinct CDR3 sequences, roughly 15% found once. Sequencing was performed on PBMCs, mostly from graft donor cells, taken 360 days after TCRalphabeta/CD19-depleted stem cell transplant. These TCRs come from a male patient younger than 18 who had a stem cell transplant for acute lymphoblastic leukemia, so the T cells may come from the graft donor.

This clonotype was counted at least ten times. The CDR3 bases are TGTGCCAGCAGCAATAACCTAGGTGGTGAGCAGTTCTTC. Translation gives CASSNNLGGEQFF. V gene TRBV27 combines with J gene TRBJ2-1; D is unclear. Per germline, CDR1 MNHEY and CDR2 SMNVEV (reference sequence). The V gene lost 6 bases and the J gene lost 9 bases, with 15 bases spanning the gap. The CDR3 loop spans 13 amino acids.

The rearrangement uses TRBV18 and TRBJ2-7; 7 nucleotides match TRBD1. The V and J ends lost 6 bases and 2 bases, in that order; junction bases with no gene match: 4. Germline loops: CDR1 KGHSH, CDR2 LQKENI. The CDR3 is made up of 13 amino acids. In nucleotides, the CDR3 is TGTGCCAGCTCCGACAGGGACACCTACGAGCAGTACTTC. Translation gives CASSDRDTYEQYF. Variable domain in full (rest from reference TRBV18 and TRBJ2-7): NAGVMQNPRHLVRRRGQEARLRCSPMKGHSHVYWYRQLPEEGLKFMVYLQKENIIDESGMPKERFSAEFPKEGPSILRIQQVVRGDSAAYFCASSDRDTYEQYFGPGTRLTVT.

The chain carries TRBV4-1 and TRBJ2-3; 8 nucleotides agree with TRBD2. The V gene end was trimmed by 4 bases and the J gene end by 4 bases; junction bases not matched to a gene: 4. The CDR3 totals 14 residues. Germline V gives CDR1 MGHRA, CDR2 YSYEKL. The CDR3 protein is CASSPSTSADTQYF. The CDR3 DNA sequence: TGCGCCAGCAGCCCCTCGACTAGCGCAGATACGCAGTATTTT.

This sequence joins TRBV27 and TRBJ2-1; tentative D call: TRBD2 (5 bases). The germline V gene encodes CDR1 MNHEY and CDR2 SMNVEV (reference sequence). Trimming took 9 bases from V and 9 from J, leaving 21 bases between them. This CDR3 comprises 14 residues. In nucleotides, the CDR3 is TGTGCCAGTTCGAGGGTGGGGAGCGCGGGTGAGCAGTTCTTC. Translated, it gives CASSRVGSAGEQFF.

V usage is TRBV18 and J usage is TRBJ2-5; weak D call: TRBD2 (5 bases). CDR1 is KGHSH and CDR2 is LQKENI in the germline V gene. This CDR3 has 15 amino acids. V was trimmed by 1 base and J by 5 bases, leaving 14 bases between them. The CDR3 is CASSPLVPGKETQYF. The CDR3 DNA sequence: TGTGCCAGCTCACCACTAGTTCCGGGAAAGGAGACCCAGTACTTC. The entire variable domain, with the rest obtained from reference TRBV18 and TRBJ2-5, is as follows: NAGVMQNPRHLVRRRGQEARLRCSPMKGHSHVYWYRQLPEEGLKFMVYLQKENIIDESGMPKERFSAEFPKEGPSILRIQQVVRGDSAAYFCASSPLVPGKETQYFGPGTRLLVL.

This clonotype was seen only a few times. This chain links TRBV27 with TRBJ2-1, with 11 positions matching TRBD2. This CDR3 region has 14 residues. With V trimmed by 4 bases and J by 7 bases, 3 bases remained unmatched. The germline V gene has CDR1 MNHEY and CDR2 SMNVEV (reference sequence). The CDR3 DNA reads as TGTGCCAGCAGTTGGCTAGCGGGAGGAAATGAGCAGTTCTTC. Protein sequence: CASSWLAGGNEQFF.

V gene TRBV7-9 combines with J gene TRBJ2-7, with D perhaps matching TRBD1 (5 bases). Trimming shortened V by 5 bases and J by 5 bases, and 16 bases separated the two germline ends. The germline V gene encodes CDR1 SEHNR and CDR2 FQNEAQ (reference sequence). There are 14 residues in the CDR3. The CDR3 spells CASSPGYYSNEQYF. In DNA form, the CDR3 reads TGTGCCAGCAGCCCAGGGTACTACTCAAACGAGCAGTACTTC.

This clonotype was observed a handful of times. The chain joins TRBV9 to TRBJ2-3; D gene unclear. V was clipped by 0 bases and J by 6 bases, with 20 bases between them. The CDR3 covers 17 residues. Germline V gene data show CDR1 as SGDLS and CDR2 as YYNGEE. CDR3: CASSVGLLRTGGDTQYF. CDR3 DNA sequence: TGTGCCAGCAGCGTAGGGCTCCTACGGACGGGTGGGGATACGCAGTATTTT.

The J gene is TRBJ2-3, the V gene TRBV7-2; weak D call: TRBD2 (5 bases). CDR1 and CDR2 (germline): SGHTA, FQGNSA. The CDR3 has 14 amino acids. Between the trimmed V and J ends, which lost 8 bases and 2 bases, there was a span of 14 bases. DNA of the CDR3: TGTGCCAGCGATTCGGGGTACTCCACAGATACGCAGTATTTT. As protein: CASDSGYSTDTQYF.

The rearrangement uses TRBV7-9 and TRBJ2-1; a possible D gene is TRBD1 (6 bases). CDR3 size: 16 residues. Trimming took off 3 bases at V and 9 bases at J, with 21 bases between the two ends. Germline V gene data show CDR1 as SEHNR and CDR2 as FQNEAQ (reference sequence). The chain's CDR3 is CASSFPPHRGGAEQFF. Written as DNA, the CDR3 is TGTGCCAGCAGCTTTCCCCCTCACCGTGGGGGCGCTGAGCAGTTCTTC.

V gene TRBV7-2 combines with J gene TRBJ1-2; tentative D call: TRBD1 (5 bases). The ends were cut back, 2 bases at V and 4 bases at J, with 14 bases in the middle. The germline V gene encodes CDR1 SGHTA and CDR2 FQGNSA. There are 15 residues in the CDR3. CDR3 sequence reads: CASSLRSGLGYGYTF. For the CDR3, the DNA is TGTGCCAGCAGCTTAAGGTCAGGGCTCGGCTATGGCTACACCTTC.

The chain carries TRBV2 and TRBJ2-3; no firm D call. Trimming took 0 bases from V and 4 from J, leaving 11 bases between them. The V gene's germline CDR1 is SNHLY and CDR2 FYNNEI. This CDR3 contains 15 residues. The CDR3 sequence is CASSEATSRADTQYF. The CDR3 DNA reads as TGTGCCAGCAGTGAAGCGACGAGCCGGGCAGATACGCAGTATTTT.

This clonotype came up many times. V is TRBV5-1 and J is TRBJ1-5; D unresolved. Germline V gene lookup returns CDR1 SGHRS and CDR2 YFSETQ. The CDR3 consists of 14 residues. V lost 0 bases, J lost 2 bases, and 6 bases lay in between. The CDR3 nucleotides read TGCGCCAGCAGCTTGGGGTTCGGCAATCAGCCCCAGCATTTT. This translates into CASSLGFGNQPQHF.

This chain joins TRBV2 and TRBJ1-4; D is ambiguous. The CDR3 runs 13 residues. Germline CDR1 is SNHLY and CDR2 is FYNNEI. V lost 8 bases and J lost 8, with 15 bases in between. The CDR3 DNA reads TGTGCCAGCCATTATCGGGAGAGGGAAAAACTGTTTTTT. It yields the protein CASHYREREKLFF. The variable domain in full, with the rest retrieved from reference TRBV2 and TRBJ1-4, is EPEVTQTPSHQVTQMGQEVILRCVPISNHLYFYWYRQILGQKVEFLVSFYNNEISEKSEIFDDQFSVERPDGSNFTLKIRSTKLEDSAMYFCASHYREREKLFFGSGTQLSVL.

DNA of the CDR3: TGTGCCACCAGCCCCGGGGACCACGAGCAGTACTTC. Protein: CATSPGDHEQYF. This rearrangement joins TRBV15 to TRBJ2-7; the D gene could be TRBD1 or TRBD2 (5 bases each). The CDR3 runs 12 residues. Per the germline V gene, CDR1 is LNHNV and CDR2 is YYDKDF (reference sequence). Trimming took off 5 bases at V and 5 bases at J, with 10 bases between the two ends. Together with reference TRBV15 and TRBJ2-7, the CDR3 gives the full variable domain: DAMVIQNPRYQVTQFGKPVTLSCSQTLNHNVMYWYQQKSSQAPKLLFHYYDKDFNNEADTPDNFQSRRPNTSFCFLDIRSPGLGDTAMYLCATSPGDHEQYFGPGTRLTVT.

The chain recombines TRBV20-1 with TRBJ1-5; TRBD1 aligns across 11 bases. The junction had 14 bases not matched to a gene; V was cut back by 2 bases and J by 8 bases. Germline-derived CDR1 and CDR2 are DFQATT and SNEGSKA (reference sequence). The CDR3 spans 17 residues. CDR3 nucleotides: TGCAGTGCTAGATCCGGGCTGCGGACAGGGGGCGCGAAGCCCCAGCATTTT. It codes for CSARSGLRTGGAKPQHF.

The chain has TRBV29-1 and TRBJ1-5; 8 bases map to TRBD1. The trim removed 1 base at V and 5 bases at J, leaving 7 bases unmatched. Germline CDR1 reads SQVTM; CDR2 reads ANQGSEA. This CDR3 region has 15 residues. As DNA, the CDR3 is TGCAGCGTTGAAGCTACAGGGGGTCCGGATCAGCCCCAGCATTTT. Its protein is CSVEATGGPDQPQHF.

This clonotype was seen more than once but under ten times. The chain's CDR3 is CASSAPGHRSVHEQYF. CDR3 DNA: TGTGCCAGCAGCGCCCCGGGACATAGATCAGTCCACGAGCAGTACTTC. This sequence joins TRBV9 and TRBJ2-7; possibly TRBD1 for D (6 bases). The ends were cut back, 3 bases at V and 5 bases at J, with 21 bases in the middle. Looked up from germline, CDR1 is SGDLS and CDR2 is YYNGEE. CDR3 length equals 16 residues.

This clonotype has a handful of counts. This chain connects TRBV27 to TRBJ2-7, with a possible D match to TRBD2 (5 bases). The CDR3 is made up of 15 amino acids. Germline V gene sequence: CDR1 MNHEY, CDR2 SMNVEV (reference sequence). V lost 5 bases to trimming and J lost 3 bases, with 17 bases between them. The CDR3 spells CASSPGVGSLYEQYF. As DNA, the CDR3 is TGTGCCAGCAGTCCCGGTGTAGGGAGCCTCTACGAGCAGTACTTC.

This clonotype was detected a few times. The gene calls are TRBV19 and TRBJ1-2, with 10 positions matching TRBD1. This CDR3 contains 14 residues. The germline V gene encodes CDR1 LNHDA and CDR2 SQIVND (reference sequence). Trimming took 5 bases from V and 4 from J; bases not matched to a gene: 4. Here the CDR3 DNA reads TGTGCCAGTAGTGGGACAGGGGTTGTCTATGGCTACACCTTC. This codes for CASSGTGVVYGYTF.

This clonotype was picked up one time. This rearrangement joins TRBV20-1 to TRBJ2-7; TRBD1 might be the D (5 bases). CDR3 length equals 14 residues. Germline V gene lookup returns CDR1 DFQATT and CDR2 SNEGSKA (reference sequence). Trimming left V 4 bases short and J 3 bases short, with 16 bases between. As DNA, the CDR3 is TGCAGTGCTAATCACCAGGGCCCTATCTACGAGCAGTACTTC. Its protein is CSANHQGPIYEQYF.

This chain connects TRBV5-6 to TRBJ1-5; the D is unclear. This CDR3 spans 14 amino acids. Germline V gene sequence: CDR1 SGHDT, CDR2 YYEEEE. The V and J ends lost 2 bases and 5 bases respectively, with 11 bases between them. CDR3 amino acids: CASSFRGYDQPQHF. The CDR3 DNA reads as TGTGCCAGCAGCTTTCGGGGTTACGATCAGCCCCAGCATTTT.

The sample holds a few counts of this clonotype. The J gene is TRBJ2-1, the V gene TRBV7-9, with TRBD1 matching 10 bases. CDR3 size: 17 residues. The J segment lost 0 bases and the V segment lost 5 bases, leaving 7 bases of the junction unmatched. From germline, CDR1 is SEHNR and CDR2 FQNEAQ (reference sequence). The CDR3 loop is CASSPRTGGISYNEQFF. The CDR3 bases are TGTGCCAGCAGCCCCCGGACAGGGGGGATCTCCTACAATGAGCAGTTCTTC.

There are a few counts of this clonotype. This chain uses TRBV24-1 with TRBJ2-2; D possibly matches TRBD1 or TRBD2 (5 bases each). The CDR3 sequence is 15 residues long. V was pared by 2 bases and J by 6 bases, with 12 bases between. Germline CDR1 reads KGHDR; CDR2 reads SFDVKD. The CDR3 region is CATSDWGRIAGELFF. In DNA form, the CDR3 reads TGTGCCACCAGTGATTGGGGACGGATTGCCGGGGAGCTGTTTTTT.